A single T cell receptor beta chain is shown here with its context. The antigen it recognizes is unknown. Base qualities are not provided; no much larger clone lies one nucleotide away. The CDR3 sequence holds 12 residues, the cysteine and phenylalanine included. The entry retains the CDR3 DNA only, 36 bases that are in frame from base 1. The germline V gene (reference sequence) gives CDR1 as LNHDA and CDR2 as SQIVND. V sheds 6 bases and J sheds 9 bases, leaving 12 bases between their ends. This sample stems from a study of blood T cells in healthy people across ages (dated by TCRdb to the mid-2010s). Regarding the study in general: In model experiments, template switching captured about one uniquely barcoded TCR beta cDNA molecule for every two T cells. The donors were split into four age groups: young (average about 15 years), middle-aged (around 37), aged (more than 60) and long-lived (roughly 77). For two donors (one aged 18 to 30 and one aged 80 or older), the study analyzed two additional independent replicas of 1 million unique cDNA reads from the same blood draw. To avoid experimental bias, donors of different ages were spread randomly across the sequencing lanes. To track age-related changes in TCR beta repertoire diversity, the study relied on deep sequencing normalized with unique cDNA molecular identifiers. The investigation overall reported the following: The long-lived group showed more naive CD4+ T cells, fewer expanded clones and increased TCR diversity than the aged group, suggesting age selection. Observed TCR beta diversity correlated strongly with the percentage of naive T cells measured by flow cytometry. As age increased, observed TCR beta diversity per million T cells dropped in a roughly linear way, and a significant reduction was already evident by age around 41. Estimates of total diversity from one million sequenced T cells were regarded as lower bounds and underestimates. The CMV infection status of donors was not known, potentially confounding age-related changes in expanded clonotypes. Since profiling was done on bulk unsorted PBMCs, naive and antigen-experienced compartments could not be conclusively compared.

Library preparation used 5' RACE. The sequencing machine was an Illumina HiSeq 2500. A second roughly 7 to 11 cycle PCR used a sample-barcoded 5' primer and a J-beta primer mix. A unique molecular identifier was introduced onto each TCR beta cDNA molecule by a template-switch 5' adaptor carrying 12 random nucleotides. Each sample yielded at least 3 million CDR3-containing paired-end reads. First-strand cDNA was synthesized from all RNA with the Mint cDNA synthesis kit, primed by a TRBC-specific oligonucleotide. Following uracil-DNA glycosylase treatment, all cDNA underwent a first 18-cycle PCR with the universal primers M1SS and BC2_uni_R. On the study's bioinformatics: Normalization of each sample was performed by random selection of 1 million high-quality reads, each carrying a distinct molecular identifier. Instead of being binned into consensus sequences, reads that shared molecular identifiers were thrown out. CDR3 identification, clonotype clustering and error correction used MiTCR with a Q25 quality threshold and the strictest error-elimination algorithm. A nonparametric unseen species model with Euler transformation was used to estimate lower-bound total TCR beta diversity. The public reads were quality trimmed at Q25 with fastp and then assembled into clones with MiXCR by TCRdb, keeping productive beta chains. Identical CDR3 proteins give one entry, which carries the most common genes and DNA. These V and J calls derive from TCRdb rather than the authors' analysis. The sample profile shows hundreds of thousands of distinct CDR3 sequences; less than 35% of them were found once. Around 15% of the sample is in the top ten clones.

Donors were 35 to 40 systemically healthy Caucasian individuals from Russia aged about 6 to 100 years. Each donor gave ten milliliters of peripheral blood, collected into EDTA-treated Vacutainer tubes. Ficoll-Paque density-gradient centrifugation was used to isolate PBMCs, with at least 6 million per sample. Trizol reagent was used to extract total RNA from the PBMCs, yielding at least 6 micrograms per sample. For every donor, flow cytometry on a PBMC aliquot measured the percentage of naive CD45RAhigh/CD27high T cells. Sequencing was performed on blood. The receptor chain draws on TRBV19 and TRBJ1-5, with no confidently assigned D gene. This TCR was recovered from a woman older than 75 in good health. In nucleotide form, the sequence is TGTGCCAGTAGCCCCTCGGGGTCGCCCCAGCATTTT. Protein translation: CASSPSGSPQHF.